This T cell receptor beta chain was sequenced during a study of T cell changes during pregnancy in multiple sclerosis. Clones were read by immunoSEQ multiplex PCR, and TCRdb kept only the in-frame ones, dropping some. In the table there are about 68,000 clones, 91% of which are singletons. Germline values: CDR1 LNHNV, CDR2 YYDKDF (reference sequence). The V gene end was trimmed by 4 bases and the J gene end by 5 bases; junction bases not matched to a gene: 7. The CDR3 is made up of 15 amino acids. This clone was seen only once. This chain connects TRBV15 to TRBJ2-7; 11 bases fit TRBD2. The source material was peripheral blood, sampled in the second trimester of pregnancy. This clonotype was sampled from a female donor with multiple sclerosis, enrolled in a pregnancy study. CDR3 nucleotide sequence: TGTGCCACCAGCACCTATAGCGGGGGGGGCGACGAGCAGTACTTC. This translates into CATSTYSGGGDEQYF.